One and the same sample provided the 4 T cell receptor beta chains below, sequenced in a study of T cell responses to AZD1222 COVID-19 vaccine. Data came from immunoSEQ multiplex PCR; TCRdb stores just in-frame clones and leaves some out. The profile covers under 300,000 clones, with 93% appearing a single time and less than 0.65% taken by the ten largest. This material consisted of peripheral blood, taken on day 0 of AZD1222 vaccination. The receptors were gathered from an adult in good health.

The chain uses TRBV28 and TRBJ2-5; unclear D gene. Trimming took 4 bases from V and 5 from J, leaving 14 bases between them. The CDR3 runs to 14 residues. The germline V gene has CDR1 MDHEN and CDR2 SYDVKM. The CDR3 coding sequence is TGTGCCAGCAGTTCGCTGATGGTCGGGGAGACCCAGTACTTC. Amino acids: CASSSLMVGETQYF. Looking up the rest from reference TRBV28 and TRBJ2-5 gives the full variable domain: DVKVTQSSRYLVKRTGEKVFLECVQDMDHENMFWYRQDPGLGLRLIYFSYDVKMKEKGDIPEGYSVSREKKERFSLILESASTNQTSMYLCASSSLMVGETQYFGPGTRLLVL.

CDR3 sequence reads: CASSVSGAGTEAFF. The CDR3 nucleotides are TGTGCCAGCAGCGTGTCAGGGGCGGGCACTGAAGCTTTCTTT. V is TRBV9 and J is TRBJ1-1, with D maybe TRBD1 (6 bases). V dropped 2 bases and J dropped 4 bases, with 12 bases sitting between them. The V gene's germline CDR1 is SGDLS and CDR2 YYNGEE. The CDR3 contains 14 residues.

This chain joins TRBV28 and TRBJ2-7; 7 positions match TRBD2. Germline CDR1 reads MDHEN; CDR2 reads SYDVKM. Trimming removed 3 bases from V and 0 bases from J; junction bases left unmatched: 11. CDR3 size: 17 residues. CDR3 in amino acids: CASSFVLWASGSYEQYF. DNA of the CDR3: TGTGCCAGCAGTTTCGTACTCTGGGCTAGCGGCTCCTACGAGCAGTACTTC.

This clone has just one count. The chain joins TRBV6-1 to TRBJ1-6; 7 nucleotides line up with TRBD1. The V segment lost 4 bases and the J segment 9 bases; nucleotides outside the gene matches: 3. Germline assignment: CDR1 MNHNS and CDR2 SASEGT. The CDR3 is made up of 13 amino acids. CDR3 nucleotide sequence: TGTGCCAGCAGTGGACAGGGAGGTTCACCCCTCCACTTT. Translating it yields CASSGQGGSPLHF.